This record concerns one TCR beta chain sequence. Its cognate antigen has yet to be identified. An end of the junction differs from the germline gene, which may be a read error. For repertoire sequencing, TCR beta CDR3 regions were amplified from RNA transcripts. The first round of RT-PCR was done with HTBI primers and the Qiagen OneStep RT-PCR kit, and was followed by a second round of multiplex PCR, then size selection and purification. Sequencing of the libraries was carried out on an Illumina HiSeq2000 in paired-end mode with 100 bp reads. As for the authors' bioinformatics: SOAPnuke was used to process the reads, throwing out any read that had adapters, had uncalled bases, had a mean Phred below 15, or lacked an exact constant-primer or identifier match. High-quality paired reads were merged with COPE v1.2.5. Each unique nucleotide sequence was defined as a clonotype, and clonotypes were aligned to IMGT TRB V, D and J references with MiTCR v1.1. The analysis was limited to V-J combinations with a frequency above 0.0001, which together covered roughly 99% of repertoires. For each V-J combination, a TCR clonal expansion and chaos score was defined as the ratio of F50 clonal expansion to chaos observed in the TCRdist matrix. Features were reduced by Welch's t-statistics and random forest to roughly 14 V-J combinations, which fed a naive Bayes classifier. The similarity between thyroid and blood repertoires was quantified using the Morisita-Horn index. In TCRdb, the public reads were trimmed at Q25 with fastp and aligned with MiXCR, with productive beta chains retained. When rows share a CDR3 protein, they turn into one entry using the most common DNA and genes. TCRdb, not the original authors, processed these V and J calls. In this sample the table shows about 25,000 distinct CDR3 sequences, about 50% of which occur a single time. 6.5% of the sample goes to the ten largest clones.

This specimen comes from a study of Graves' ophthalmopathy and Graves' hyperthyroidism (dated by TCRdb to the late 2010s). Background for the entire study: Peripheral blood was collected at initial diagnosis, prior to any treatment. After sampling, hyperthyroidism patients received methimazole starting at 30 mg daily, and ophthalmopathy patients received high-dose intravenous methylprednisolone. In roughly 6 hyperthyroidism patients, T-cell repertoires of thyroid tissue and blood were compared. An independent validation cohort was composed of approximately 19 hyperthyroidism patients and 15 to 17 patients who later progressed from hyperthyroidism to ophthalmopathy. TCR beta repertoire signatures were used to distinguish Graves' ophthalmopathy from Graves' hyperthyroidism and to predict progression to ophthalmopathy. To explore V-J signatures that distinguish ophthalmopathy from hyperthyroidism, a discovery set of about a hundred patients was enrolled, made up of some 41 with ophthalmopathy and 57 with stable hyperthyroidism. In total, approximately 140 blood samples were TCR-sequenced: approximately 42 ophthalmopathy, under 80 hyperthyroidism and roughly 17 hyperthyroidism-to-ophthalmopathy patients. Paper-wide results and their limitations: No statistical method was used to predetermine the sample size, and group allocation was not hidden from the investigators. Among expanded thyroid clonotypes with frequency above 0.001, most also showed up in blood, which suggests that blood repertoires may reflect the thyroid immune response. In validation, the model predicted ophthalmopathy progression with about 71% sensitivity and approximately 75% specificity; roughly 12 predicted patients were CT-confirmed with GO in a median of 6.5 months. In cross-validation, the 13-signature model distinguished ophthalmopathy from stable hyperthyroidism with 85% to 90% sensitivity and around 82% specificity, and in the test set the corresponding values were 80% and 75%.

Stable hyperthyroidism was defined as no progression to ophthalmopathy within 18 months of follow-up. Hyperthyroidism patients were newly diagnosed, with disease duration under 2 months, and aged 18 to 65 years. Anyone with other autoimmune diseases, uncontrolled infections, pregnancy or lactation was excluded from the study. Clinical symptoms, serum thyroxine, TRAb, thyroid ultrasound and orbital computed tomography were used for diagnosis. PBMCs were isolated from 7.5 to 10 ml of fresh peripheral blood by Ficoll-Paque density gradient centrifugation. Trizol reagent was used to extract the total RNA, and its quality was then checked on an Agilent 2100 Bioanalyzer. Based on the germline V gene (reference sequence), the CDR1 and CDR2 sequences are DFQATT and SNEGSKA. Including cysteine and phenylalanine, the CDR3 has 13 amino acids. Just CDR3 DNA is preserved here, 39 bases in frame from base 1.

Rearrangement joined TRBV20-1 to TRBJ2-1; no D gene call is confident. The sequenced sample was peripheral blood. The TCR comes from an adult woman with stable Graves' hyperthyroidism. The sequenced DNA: TGCAGTGCTAGGGTCGGTTATAGCAATCAGCAGTTCTTC. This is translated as CSARVGYSNQQFF.